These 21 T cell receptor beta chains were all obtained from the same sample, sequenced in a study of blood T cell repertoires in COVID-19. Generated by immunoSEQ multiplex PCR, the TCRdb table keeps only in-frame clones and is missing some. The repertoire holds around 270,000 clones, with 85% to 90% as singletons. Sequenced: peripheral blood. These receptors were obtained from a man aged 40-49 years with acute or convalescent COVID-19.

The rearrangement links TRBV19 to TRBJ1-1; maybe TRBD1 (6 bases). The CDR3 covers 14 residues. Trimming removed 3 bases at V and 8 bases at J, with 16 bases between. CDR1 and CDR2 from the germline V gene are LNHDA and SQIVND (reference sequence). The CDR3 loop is CASSIWTANSEAFF. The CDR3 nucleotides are TGTGCCAGTAGTATTTGGACAGCCAACTCCGAAGCTTTCTTT.

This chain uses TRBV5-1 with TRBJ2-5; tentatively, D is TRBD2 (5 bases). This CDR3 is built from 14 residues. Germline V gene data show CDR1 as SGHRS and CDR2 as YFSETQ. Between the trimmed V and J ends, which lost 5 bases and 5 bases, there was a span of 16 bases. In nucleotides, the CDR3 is TGCGCCAGCAGTTTGACGGCAGGAGGCGAGACCCAGTACTTC. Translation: CASSLTAGGETQYF.

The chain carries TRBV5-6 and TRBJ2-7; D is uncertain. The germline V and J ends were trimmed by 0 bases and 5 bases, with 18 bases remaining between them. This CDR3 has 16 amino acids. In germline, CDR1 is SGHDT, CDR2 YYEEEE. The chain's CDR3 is CASSLAASQIVDEQYF. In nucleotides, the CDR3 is TGTGCCAGCAGCTTGGCGGCTAGTCAAATAGTCGACGAGCAGTACTTC.

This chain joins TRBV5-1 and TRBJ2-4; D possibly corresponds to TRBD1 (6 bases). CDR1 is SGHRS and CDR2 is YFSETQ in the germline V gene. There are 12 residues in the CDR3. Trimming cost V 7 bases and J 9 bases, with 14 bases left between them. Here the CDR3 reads CASQDLRGIQYF. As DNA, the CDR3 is TGCGCCAGCCAGGACCTCAGGGGCATTCAGTACTTC.

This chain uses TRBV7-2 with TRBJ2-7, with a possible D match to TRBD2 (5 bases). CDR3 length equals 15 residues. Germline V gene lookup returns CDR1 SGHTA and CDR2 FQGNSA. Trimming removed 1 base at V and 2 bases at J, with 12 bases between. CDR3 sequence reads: CASSLGSGEAYEQYF. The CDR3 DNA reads TGTGCCAGCAGCTTAGGGTCCGGGGAAGCCTACGAGCAGTACTTC.

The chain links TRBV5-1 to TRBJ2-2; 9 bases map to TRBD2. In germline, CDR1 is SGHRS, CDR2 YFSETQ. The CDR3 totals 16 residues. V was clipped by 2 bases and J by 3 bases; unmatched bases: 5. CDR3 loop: CASSFLAGAHTGELFF. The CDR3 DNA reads TGCGCCAGCAGCTTTTTAGCGGGGGCCCACACCGGGGAGCTGTTTTTT.

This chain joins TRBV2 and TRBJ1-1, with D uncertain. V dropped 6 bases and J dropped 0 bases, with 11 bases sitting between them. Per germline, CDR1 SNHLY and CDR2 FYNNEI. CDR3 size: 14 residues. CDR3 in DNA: TGTGCCAGCAGAGCAGACACCCTGAACACTGAAGCTTTCTTT. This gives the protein CASRADTLNTEAFF.

In DNA, the CDR3 is TGTGCCAGCAGCCAAGATGTCGGGACAGGGGGCTACGAGCAGTACTTC. This sequence encodes CASSQDVGTGGYEQYF. The chain joins TRBV14 to TRBJ2-7, with TRBD1 matching 11 bases. This CDR3 is 16 amino acids long. Unmatched junction bases numbered 4, after V lost 0 bases and J lost 3 bases. The germline V gene has CDR1 SGHDN and CDR2 FVKESK.

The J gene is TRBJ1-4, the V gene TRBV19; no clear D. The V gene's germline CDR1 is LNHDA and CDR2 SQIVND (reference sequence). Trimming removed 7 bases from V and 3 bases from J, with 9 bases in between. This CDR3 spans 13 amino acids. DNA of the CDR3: TGTGCCAGTAAACGAGGGTCTAATGAAAAACTGTTTTTT. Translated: CASKRGSNEKLFF.

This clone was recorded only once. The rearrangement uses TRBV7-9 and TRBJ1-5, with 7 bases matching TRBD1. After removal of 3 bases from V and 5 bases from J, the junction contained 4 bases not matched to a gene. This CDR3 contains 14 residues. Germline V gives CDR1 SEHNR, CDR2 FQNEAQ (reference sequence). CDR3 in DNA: TGTGCCAGCAGCTTTACAGGGGCCCATCAGCCCCAGCATTTT. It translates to CASSFTGAHQPQHF.

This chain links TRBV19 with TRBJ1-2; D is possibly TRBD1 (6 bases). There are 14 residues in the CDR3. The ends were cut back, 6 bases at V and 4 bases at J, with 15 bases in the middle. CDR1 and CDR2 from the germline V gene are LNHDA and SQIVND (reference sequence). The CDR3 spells CASRTPDSLYGYTF. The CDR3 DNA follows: TGTGCCAGTAGAACTCCGGACAGCCTCTATGGCTACACCTTC.

The CDR3 sequence: CATSDSGTAKPYEQYF. The CDR3 coding sequence is TGTGCCACCAGTGATTCCGGGACAGCGAAACCCTACGAGCAGTACTTC. The chain combines TRBV24-1 with TRBJ2-7; 7 bases align to TRBD1. Germline CDR1 reads KGHDR; CDR2 reads SFDVKD. V was pared by 2 bases and J by 2 bases, with 8 bases of the junction left unmatched. The CDR3 contains 16 residues.

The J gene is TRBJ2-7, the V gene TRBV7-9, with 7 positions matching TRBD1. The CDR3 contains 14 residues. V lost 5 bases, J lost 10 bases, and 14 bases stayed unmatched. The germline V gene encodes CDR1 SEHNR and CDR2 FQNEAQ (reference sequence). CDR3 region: CASSEGTAPGGQYF. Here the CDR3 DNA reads TGTGCCAGCAGCGAAGGGACAGCACCGGGCGGACAGTACTTC. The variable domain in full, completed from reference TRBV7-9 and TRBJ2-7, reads DTGVSQNPRHKITKRGQNVTFRCDPISEHNRLYWYRQTLGQGPEFLTYFQNEAQLEKSRLLSDRFSAERPKGSFSTLEIQRTEQGDSAMYLCASSEGTAPGGQYFGPGTRLTVT.

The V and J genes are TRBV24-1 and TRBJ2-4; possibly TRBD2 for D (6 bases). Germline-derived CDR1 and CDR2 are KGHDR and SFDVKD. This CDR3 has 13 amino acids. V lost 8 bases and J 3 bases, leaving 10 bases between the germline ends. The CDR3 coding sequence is TGTGCCACCAACGGGGGTAACAAAAACATTCAGTACTTC. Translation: CATNGGNKNIQYF.

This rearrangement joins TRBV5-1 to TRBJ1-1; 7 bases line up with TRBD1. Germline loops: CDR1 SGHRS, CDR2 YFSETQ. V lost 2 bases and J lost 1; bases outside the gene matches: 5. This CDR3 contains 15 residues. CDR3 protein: CASSFLGQPNTEAFF. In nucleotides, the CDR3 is TGCGCCAGCAGCTTTTTGGGACAGCCGAACACTGAAGCTTTCTTT. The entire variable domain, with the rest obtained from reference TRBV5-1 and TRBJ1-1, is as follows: KAGVTQTPRYLIKTRGQQVTLSCSPISGHRSVSWYQQTPGQGLQFLFEYFSETQRNKGNFPGRFSGRQFSNSRSEMNVSTLELGDSALYLCASSFLGQPNTEAFFGQGTRLTVV.

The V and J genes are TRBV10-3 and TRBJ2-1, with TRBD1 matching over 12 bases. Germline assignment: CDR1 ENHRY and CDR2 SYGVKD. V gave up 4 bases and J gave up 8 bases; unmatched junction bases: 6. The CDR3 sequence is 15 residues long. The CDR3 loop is CAISGGTGGRDEQFF. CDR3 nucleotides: TGTGCCATCAGTGGGGGGACAGGGGGCCGGGATGAGCAGTTCTTC.

The CDR3 spells CASSKEQGVNTEAFF. The CDR3, as DNA: TGTGCCAGCAGCAAAGAACAGGGGGTAAACACTGAAGCTTTCTTT. The rearrangement uses TRBV21-1 and TRBJ1-1; the table gives TRBD1 as D, unverified against the DNA. TRBV21-1 is a pseudogene segment. CDR3 size: 15 residues.

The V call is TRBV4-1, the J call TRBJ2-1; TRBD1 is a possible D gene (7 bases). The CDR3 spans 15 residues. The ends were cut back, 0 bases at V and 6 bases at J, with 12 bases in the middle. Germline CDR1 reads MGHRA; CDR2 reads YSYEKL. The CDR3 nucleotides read TGCGCCAGCAGCCAAGAGGCAGGGGGGATCAATGAGCAGTTCTTC. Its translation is CASSQEAGGINEQFF.

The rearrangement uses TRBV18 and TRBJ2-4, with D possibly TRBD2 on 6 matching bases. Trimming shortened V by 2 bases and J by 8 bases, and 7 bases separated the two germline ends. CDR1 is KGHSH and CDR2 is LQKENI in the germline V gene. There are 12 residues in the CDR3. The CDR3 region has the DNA TGTGCCAGCTCACCAACGGGGGACATTCAGTACTTC. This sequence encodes CASSPTGDIQYF.

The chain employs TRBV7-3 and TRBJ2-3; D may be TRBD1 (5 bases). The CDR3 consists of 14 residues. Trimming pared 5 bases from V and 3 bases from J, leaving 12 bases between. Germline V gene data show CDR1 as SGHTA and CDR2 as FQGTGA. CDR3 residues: CASSLTKGTDTQYF. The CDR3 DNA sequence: TGTGCCAGCAGCCTTACGAAGGGGACAGATACGCAGTATTTT.

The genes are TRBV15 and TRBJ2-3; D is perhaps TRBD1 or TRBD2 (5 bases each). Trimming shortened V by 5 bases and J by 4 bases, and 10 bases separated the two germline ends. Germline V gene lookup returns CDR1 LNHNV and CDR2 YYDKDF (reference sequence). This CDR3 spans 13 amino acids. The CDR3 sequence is CATSRGAPDTQYF. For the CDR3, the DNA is TGTGCCACCAGCCGAGGGGCCCCAGATACGCAGTATTTT.